This entry describes one T cell receptor beta chain. What it binds is not known. Patients aged 18 to 65 had newly diagnosed hyperthyroidism of under 2 months' duration. Diagnoses used clinical symptoms, serum thyroxine and TRAb, thyroid ultrasound and orbital computed tomography. V was trimmed by 6 bases and J by 1 base, leaving 18 bases between them. This CDR3 region has 16 residues. The V gene's germline CDR1 is SEHNR and CDR2 FQNEAQ (reference sequence). The data are from a study of T cells in Graves' hyperthyroidism and ophthalmopathy. The study, taken as a whole, reports: Clonotypes that were expanded in thyroid above 0.001 mostly appeared in blood too.

Regions amplified from RNA transcripts were the TCR beta CDR3 regions. The TCR CDR3 first-round RT-PCR relied on the HTBI primer set. Via MiXCR, TCRdb re-called the multiplex PCR reads, giving one row per CDR3 protein. The profile covers 300,000 to 450,000 distinct CDR3 sequences, with roughly 13% appearing a single time and roughly 8.3% taken by the ten largest. The sequence was collected from a woman younger than 30 with Graves' hyperthyroidism. Sequencing was performed on blood. This chain uses TRBV7-9 with TRBJ1-1; D unresolved. The DNA for the CDR3 is TGTGCCAGCAGGCCCCCCTTCGGTGACGGGAACACTGAAGCTTTCTTT. It specifies CASRPPFGDGNTEAFF.